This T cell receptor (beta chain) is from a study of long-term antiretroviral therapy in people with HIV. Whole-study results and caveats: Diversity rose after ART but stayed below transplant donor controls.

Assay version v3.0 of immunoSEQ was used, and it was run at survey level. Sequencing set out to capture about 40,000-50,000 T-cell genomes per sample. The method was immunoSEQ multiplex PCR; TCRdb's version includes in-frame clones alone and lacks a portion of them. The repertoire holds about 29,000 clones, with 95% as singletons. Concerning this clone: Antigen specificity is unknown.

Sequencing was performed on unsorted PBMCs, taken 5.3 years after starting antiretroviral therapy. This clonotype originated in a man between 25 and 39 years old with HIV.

The CDR3 DNA is TGTGCCAGCAGTTCCCGGGATGAGCAGTTCTTC. Amino acid sequence: CASSSRDEQFF. The genes are TRBV6-6 and TRBJ2-1; no definite D call. The CDR3 extends over 11 amino acids. The V end lost 4 bases, the J end lost 8 bases, and 6 bases lay between the germline ends. Per germline, CDR1 MNHNY and CDR2 SVGAGI (reference sequence).